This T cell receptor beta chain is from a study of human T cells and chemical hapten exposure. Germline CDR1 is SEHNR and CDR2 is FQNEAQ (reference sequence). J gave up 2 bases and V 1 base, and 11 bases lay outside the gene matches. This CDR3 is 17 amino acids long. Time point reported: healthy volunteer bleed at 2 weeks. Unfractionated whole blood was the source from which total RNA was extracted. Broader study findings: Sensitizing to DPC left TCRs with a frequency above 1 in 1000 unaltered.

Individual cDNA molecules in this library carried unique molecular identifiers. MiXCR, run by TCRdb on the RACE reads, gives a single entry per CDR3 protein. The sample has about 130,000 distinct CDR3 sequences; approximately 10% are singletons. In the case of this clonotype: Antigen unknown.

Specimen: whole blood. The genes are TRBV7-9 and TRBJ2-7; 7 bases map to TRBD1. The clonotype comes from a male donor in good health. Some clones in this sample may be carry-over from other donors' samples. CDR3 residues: CASSLVTRDRVPYEQYF. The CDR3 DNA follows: TGTGCCAGCAGCTTAGTAACCCGGGACAGAGTCCCCTACGAGCAGTACTTC. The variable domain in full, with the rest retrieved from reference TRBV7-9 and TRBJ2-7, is DTGVSQNPRHKITKRGQNVTFRCDPISEHNRLYWYRQTLGQGPEFLTYFQNEAQLEKSRLLSDRFSAERPKGSFSTLEIQRTEQGDSAMYLCASSLVTRDRVPYEQYFGPGTRLTVT.